The 18 T cell receptor beta chains reported below all come from one sample, sequenced in a study of identical twins. One entry per CDR3 protein, called by TCRdb with MiXCR from the 5' RACE reads. Of some 590,000 distinct CDR3 sequences listed, approximately 10% are singletons. These data are also associated with another study on yellow fever vaccine responses in identical twins.

Sequenced input: PBMCs. All receptors derive from a woman in her late teens or twenties in good health.

There are a few counts of this clonotype. J is TRBJ2-3 and V is TRBV6-2 or TRBV6-3; 9 nucleotides match TRBD2. Germline V CDR1 and CDR2: MNHEY, SVGEGT. This CDR3 has 16 amino acids. V was pared by 5 bases and J by 2 bases, with 8 bases of the junction left unmatched. CDR3 amino acids: CASSPNLAGITDTQYF. CDR3 coding DNA: TGTGCCAGCAGTCCTAATCTAGCGGGAATCACAGATACGCAGTATTTT.

CDR3 region: CAWARDRGTYEQYF. CDR3 in DNA: TGTGCCTGGGCCCGGGACAGGGGCACCTACGAGCAGTACTTC. This chain connects TRBV30 to TRBJ2-7, with 10 bases lining up with TRBD1. Trimming took 5 bases from V and 2 from J; bases not matched to a gene: 6. Looked up from germline, CDR1 is GTSNPN and CDR2 is SVGIG (reference sequence). This CDR3 comprises 14 residues.

This clonotype occurred many times. V usage is TRBV5-1 and J usage is TRBJ2-3; no definite D call. Germline CDR1 SGHRS, CDR2 YFSETQ. Trimming pared 4 bases from V and 0 bases from J, leaving 3 bases between. The CDR3 spans 12 residues. Here the CDR3 DNA reads TGCGCCAGCAGCATTAGCACAGATACGCAGTATTTT. Its translation is CASSISTDTQYF.

This clonotype was detected only a few times. The chain recombines TRBV20-1 with TRBJ2-1, with 7 nucleotides matching TRBD2. This CDR3 is 16 amino acids long. Trimming cost V 0 bases and J 2 bases; bases outside gene matches: 7. Germline loops: CDR1 DFQATT, CDR2 SNEGSKA (reference sequence). CDR3 sequence reads: CSARDGAGDPYNEQFF. The DNA of the CDR3 is TGCAGTGCTAGAGACGGGGCGGGAGATCCCTACAATGAGCAGTTCTTC.

The chain employs TRBV15 and TRBJ2-7, with D unresolved. Trimming pared 3 bases from V and 5 bases from J, leaving 11 bases between. The germline V gene has CDR1 LNHNV and CDR2 YYDKDF (reference sequence). This CDR3 has 13 residues. DNA of the CDR3: TGTGCCACCAGCAGGCCCGCCAGTGACGAGCAGTACTTC. Residues: CATSRPASDEQYF. Looking up the rest from reference TRBV15 and TRBJ2-7 gives the full variable domain: DAMVIQNPRYQVTQFGKPVTLSCSQTLNHNVMYWYQQKSSQAPKLLFHYYDKDFNNEADTPDNFQSRRPNTSFCFLDIRSPGLGDTAMYLCATSRPASDEQYFGPGTRLTVT.

The rearrangement uses TRBV2 and TRBJ2-1; 13 nucleotides align to TRBD2. With 6 bases clipped from V and 9 bases from J, the junction kept 11 bases outside the gene matches. The germline CDR1 and CDR2 sequences are SNHLY and FYNNEI. The CDR3 is 16 amino acids. In DNA form, the CDR3 reads TGTGCCAGCAGGGTTGGACTAGCGGGAGTTAAGAGTGAGCAGTTCTTC. Translated: CASRVGLAGVKSEQFF.

This clonotype was seen repeatedly, ten times or more. The chain has TRBV18 and TRBJ1-6, with unresolved D. The germline gives CDR1 KGHSH, CDR2 LQKENI. This CDR3 is 14 amino acids long. V shed 1 base and J shed 7 bases, with 8 bases lying between them. The CDR3 reads CASSPRGNNSPLHF. The DNA of the CDR3 is TGTGCCAGCTCACCACGCGGTAACAATTCACCCCTCCACTTT.

This clonotype was counted ten times or more. J is TRBJ2-1 and V is TRBV7-2, with a possible D match to TRBD1 (5 bases). Germline values: CDR1 SGHTA, CDR2 FQGNSA. V was shortened by 5 bases and J by 7 bases, with 15 bases between the two germline ends. The CDR3 is made up of 14 amino acids. This chain's CDR3 is CASSPKSGYNEQFF. DNA for the CDR3: TGTGCCAGCAGCCCGAAGTCAGGGTATAATGAGCAGTTCTTC.

The chain joins TRBV3-1 to TRBJ2-3; D remains unclear. The CDR3 sequence is 14 residues long. In germline, CDR1 is LGHDT, CDR2 YNNKEL (reference sequence). Between the trimmed V and J ends, which lost 0 bases and 4 bases, there was a span of 8 bases. CDR3 protein: CASSQDLKADTQYF. The CDR3 region has the DNA TGTGCCAGCAGCCAAGATCTCAAGGCAGATACGCAGTATTTT.

The CDR3 spells CSADDRFEGTGDTQYF. For the CDR3, the DNA is TGCAGTGCCGACGATCGGTTTGAGGGCACAGGCGATACGCAGTATTTT. This chain links TRBV20-1 with TRBJ2-3, with D perhaps assigned TRBD1 or TRBD2 (5 bases each). The CDR3 has 16 residues. Germline assignment: CDR1 DFQATT and CDR2 SNEGSKA (reference sequence). V was cut by 6 bases and J by 6 bases, with 25 bases left in between.

This chain connects TRBV7-9 to TRBJ1-1; tentatively, D is TRBD1 (5 bases). This CDR3 has 15 amino acids. The germline CDR1 and CDR2 sequences are SEHNR and FQNEAQ (reference sequence). V gave up 4 bases and J gave up 10 bases, with 22 bases separating them. The CDR3 DNA sequence: TGTGCCAGCAGCTCGGTTAAGACAGAAGGTTTTGCAGCTTTCTTT. Encoded protein: CASSSVKTEGFAAFF.

The chain combines TRBV5-1 with TRBJ1-2; 9 nucleotides agree with TRBD1. Germline CDR1 SGHRS, CDR2 YFSETQ. The junction had 9 bases not matched to a gene; V was cut back by 2 bases and J by 4 bases. The CDR3 consists of 16 residues. This chain's CDR3 is CASSFGGTGGGYGYTF. The CDR3 nucleotides read TGCGCCAGCAGCTTTGGTGGAACAGGGGGCGGCTATGGCTACACCTTC.

V is TRBV12-3 or TRBV12-4 and J is TRBJ2-5; either TRBD1 or TRBD2 may supply D (6 bases each). Trimming left V 2 bases short and J 4 bases short, with 11 bases between. This CDR3 has 14 residues. This CDR3 reads CASSLMGGSETQYF. The DNA for the CDR3 is TGTGCCAGCAGTTTAATGGGGGGCTCAGAGACCCAGTACTTC.

The chain uses TRBV20-1 and TRBJ2-7; 9 positions agree with TRBD2. V lost 2 bases and J lost 6; bases outside the gene matches: 5. This CDR3 contains 13 residues. Germline assignment: CDR1 DFQATT and CDR2 SNEGSKA (reference sequence). The CDR3 sequence: CSARLAGSSEQYF. For the CDR3, the DNA is TGCAGTGCTAGACTAGCGGGATCGTCCGAGCAGTACTTC.

V is TRBV5-1 and J is TRBJ2-3; D is undetermined. The CDR3 loop spans 13 amino acids. Germline CDR1 SGHRS, CDR2 YFSETQ. V was cut by 2 bases and J by 6 bases, with 10 bases left in between. The CDR3 DNA is TGCGCCAGCAGCTTCTCCAGCGTCGATACGCAGTATTTT. It codes for CASSFSSVDTQYF.

V and J are TRBV7-9 and TRBJ2-1; D gene uncertain. This CDR3 is built from 15 residues. Per germline, CDR1 SEHNR and CDR2 FQNEAQ (reference sequence). The V gene lost 1 base and the J gene lost 9 bases, with 16 bases spanning the gap. CDR3 DNA sequence: TGTGCCAGCAGCTTAGGAGATCACCCCGGTCGTGAGCAGTTCTTC. As protein: CASSLGDHPGREQFF.

This clonotype appeared a few times. The chain uses TRBV29-1 and TRBJ2-6; D is uncertain. With 5 bases removed from V and 4 bases from J, the gap between germline ends came to 12 bases. Germline V gene lookup returns CDR1 SQVTM and CDR2 ANQGSEA. This CDR3 has 14 amino acids. The CDR3 nucleotides read TGCAGCGTTTTTGACCCCGACGGGGCCAACGTCCTGACTTTC. This translates into CSVFDPDGANVLTF.

V and J are TRBV20-1 and TRBJ2-5; D uncertain. The germline V gene has CDR1 DFQATT and CDR2 SNEGSKA (reference sequence). The ends were cut back, 3 bases at V and 2 bases at J, with 10 bases in the middle. This CDR3 comprises 13 residues. The CDR3 spells CSASFLAQETQYF. In DNA form, the CDR3 reads TGCAGTGCTAGTTTTTTGGCTCAAGAGACCCAGTACTTC.